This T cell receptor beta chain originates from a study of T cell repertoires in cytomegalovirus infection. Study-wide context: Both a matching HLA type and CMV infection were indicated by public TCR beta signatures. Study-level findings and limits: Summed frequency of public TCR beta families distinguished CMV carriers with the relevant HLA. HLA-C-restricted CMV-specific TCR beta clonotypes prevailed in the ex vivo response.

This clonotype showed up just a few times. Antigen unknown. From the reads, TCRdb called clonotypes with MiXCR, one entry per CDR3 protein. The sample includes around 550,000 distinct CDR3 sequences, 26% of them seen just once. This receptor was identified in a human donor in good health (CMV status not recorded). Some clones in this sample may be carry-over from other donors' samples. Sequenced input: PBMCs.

CDR3 nucleotides: TGTGCCAGCAGCCGTAGACTCCCCGGTCAGCCCCAGCATTTT. Protein: CASSRRLPGQPQHF. The chain couples TRBV28 to TRBJ1-5; no firm D call. CDR3 length: 14 residues. V was clipped by 6 bases and J by 6 bases, with 15 bases between them. Germline CDR1 and CDR2: MDHEN and SYDVKM.